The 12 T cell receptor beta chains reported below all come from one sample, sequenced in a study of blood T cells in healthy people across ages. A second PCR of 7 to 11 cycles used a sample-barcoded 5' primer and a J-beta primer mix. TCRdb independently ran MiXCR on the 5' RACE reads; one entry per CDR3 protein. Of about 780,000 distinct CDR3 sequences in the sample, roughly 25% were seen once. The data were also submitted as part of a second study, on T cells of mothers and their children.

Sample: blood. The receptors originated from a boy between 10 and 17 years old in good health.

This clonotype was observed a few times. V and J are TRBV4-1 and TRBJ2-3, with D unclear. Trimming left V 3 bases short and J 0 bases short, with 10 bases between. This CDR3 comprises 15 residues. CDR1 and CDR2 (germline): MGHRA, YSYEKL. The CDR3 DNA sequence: TGCGCCAGCAGCCAGTGGGCAACTAGCACAGATACGCAGTATTTT. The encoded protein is CASSQWATSTDTQYF.

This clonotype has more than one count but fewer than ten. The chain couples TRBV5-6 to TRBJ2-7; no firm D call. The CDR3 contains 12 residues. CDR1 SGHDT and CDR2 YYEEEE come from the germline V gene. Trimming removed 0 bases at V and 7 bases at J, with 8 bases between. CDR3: CASSLGGIEQYF. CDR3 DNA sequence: TGTGCCAGCAGCTTGGGTGGAATTGAGCAGTACTTC.

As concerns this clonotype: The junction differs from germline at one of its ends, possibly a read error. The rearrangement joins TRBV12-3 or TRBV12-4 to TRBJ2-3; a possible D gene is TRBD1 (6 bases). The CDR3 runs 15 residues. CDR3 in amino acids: CASSLDRVGADAQYF. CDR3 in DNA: TGTGCCAGCAGTTTAGACAGGGTGGGCGCAGATGCGCAGTATTTC.

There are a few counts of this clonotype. The CDR3 nucleotides are TGCGCCAGCAGCCAAGATACCGGACCGTACCAAGAGACCCAGTACTTC. Translation: CASSQDTGPYQETQYF. The chain joins TRBV4-1 to TRBJ2-5; D is undetermined. Trimming pared 0 bases from V and 0 bases from J, leaving 11 bases between. The CDR3 runs 16 residues. Germline V gene data show CDR1 as MGHRA and CDR2 as YSYEKL.

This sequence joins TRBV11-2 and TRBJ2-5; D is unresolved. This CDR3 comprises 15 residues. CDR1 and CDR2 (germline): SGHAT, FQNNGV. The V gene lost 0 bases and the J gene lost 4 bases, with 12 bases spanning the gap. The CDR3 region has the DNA TGTGCCAGCAGCTTAGATCGTCGGCACCGAGAGACCCAGTACTTC. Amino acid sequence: CASSLDRRHRETQYF. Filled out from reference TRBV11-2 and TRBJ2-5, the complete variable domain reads EAGVAQSPRYKIIEKRQSVAFWCNPISGHATLYWYQQILGQGPKLLIQFQNNGVVDDSQLPKDRFSAERLKGVDSTLKIQPAKLEDSAVYLCASSLDRRHRETQYFGPGTRLLVL.

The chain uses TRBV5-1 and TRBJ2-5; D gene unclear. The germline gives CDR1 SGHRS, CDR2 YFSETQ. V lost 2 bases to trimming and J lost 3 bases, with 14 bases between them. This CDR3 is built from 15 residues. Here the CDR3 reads CASSFTGLREETQYF. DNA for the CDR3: TGCGCCAGCAGCTTCACCGGGCTCAGAGAAGAGACCCAGTACTTC.

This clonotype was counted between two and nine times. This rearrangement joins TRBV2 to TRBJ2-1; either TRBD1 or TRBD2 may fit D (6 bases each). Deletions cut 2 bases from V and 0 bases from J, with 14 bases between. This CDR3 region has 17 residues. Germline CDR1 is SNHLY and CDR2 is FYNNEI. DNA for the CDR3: TGTGCCAGCAGTGAAAGAATCGGGGGCACCTCCTACAATGAGCAGTTCTTC. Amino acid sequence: CASSERIGGTSYNEQFF.

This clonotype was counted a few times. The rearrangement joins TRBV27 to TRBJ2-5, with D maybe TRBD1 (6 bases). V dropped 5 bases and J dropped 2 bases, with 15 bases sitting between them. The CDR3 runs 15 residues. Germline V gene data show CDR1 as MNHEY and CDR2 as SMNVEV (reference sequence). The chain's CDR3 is CASSPWTALQETQYF. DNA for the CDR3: TGTGCCAGCAGTCCATGGACAGCCTTACAAGAGACCCAGTACTTC.

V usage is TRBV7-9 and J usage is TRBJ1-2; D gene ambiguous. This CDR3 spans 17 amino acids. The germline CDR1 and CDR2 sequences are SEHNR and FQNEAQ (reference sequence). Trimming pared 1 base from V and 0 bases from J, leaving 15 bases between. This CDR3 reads CASSLGVYADPNYGYTF. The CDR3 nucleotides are TGTGCCAGCAGCTTAGGGGTGTATGCGGATCCTAACTATGGCTACACCTTC.

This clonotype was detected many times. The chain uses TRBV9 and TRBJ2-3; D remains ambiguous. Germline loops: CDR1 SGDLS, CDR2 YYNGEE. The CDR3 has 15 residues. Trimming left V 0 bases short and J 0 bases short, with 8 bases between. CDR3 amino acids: CASSVGGASTDTQYF. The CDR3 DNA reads TGTGCCAGCAGCGTAGGCGGAGCTAGCACAGATACGCAGTATTTT.

This CDR3 is CASRKTGGHEKLFF. CDR3 coding DNA: TGTGCCAGCAGGAAGACAGGGGGCCATGAAAAACTGTTTTTT. The chain links TRBV2 to TRBJ1-4, with 10 bases identical to TRBD1. The J segment lost 6 bases and the V segment lost 6 bases, leaving 4 bases of the junction unmatched. Germline V gene sequence: CDR1 SNHLY, CDR2 FYNNEI. The CDR3 sequence is 14 residues long.

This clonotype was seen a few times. For the CDR3, the DNA is TGCGCCAGCAGCTTGGAACGGGAGGGAGATACGCAGTATTTT. This translates into CASSLEREGDTQYF. The chain carries TRBV5-1 and TRBJ2-3; 8 nucleotides line up with TRBD2. V was clipped by 0 bases and J by 5 bases; unmatched bases: 2. The length of the CDR3 is 14 residues. From germline, CDR1 is SGHRS and CDR2 YFSETQ.